This T cell receptor (beta chain) was sequenced for a study of shared T cell receptors in the human thymus. The data were produced by immunoSEQ multiplex PCR, yet TCRdb's version contains in-frame clones alone and is incomplete. Of hundreds of thousands of clones listed, roughly 88% are singletons. The V and J ends lost 5 bases and 1 base respectively, with 11 bases between them. The CDR3 length is 14 residues. Germline V gene sequence: CDR1 WSHSY, CDR2 SAAADI. The same sample was also used in a study of human thymus T cells. That investigation notes: Thymus specimens were resections from corrective heart surgery. Across thymic and blood repertoires, the usage of V and J genes appeared to be biased.

This chain connects TRBV10-2 to TRBJ1-1; D possibly corresponds to TRBD1 (6 bases). The sequenced material came from thymocytes. The clonotype originates from a girl less than two years old with a congenital heart defect. The CDR3 here is CASSPGQPNTEAFF. The CDR3 DNA is TGCGCCAGCAGTCCCGGACAGCCGAACACTGAAGCTTTCTTT.